This TCR beta chain originates from a study of cytomegalovirus exposure and HLA in healthy donors. Study-level points and caveats: Most CMV-associated TCR beta chains appeared HLA-restricted in a later analysis. Presence/absence analyses rested on an assumption that sequencing depth was roughly uniform across donors. In an earlier analysis, most TCR beta V segments were productive about 87% or about 30% of the time.

This clone was detected only once. Its antigen remains unknown. Germline V gives CDR1 MDHEN, CDR2 SYDVKM. The CDR3 contains 15 residues. J lost 2 bases, V lost 4 bases, and 7 bases had no gene match. The PCR ran on 60 Vbeta and 13 Jbeta primers. Using immunoSEQ multiplex PCR, the repertoire was profiled, and TCRdb retains in-frame clones only, with some absent. The table lists 100,000 to 150,000 clones, around 80% of them singletons. This TCR came from a man aged 25-45 years in good health and CMV-seronegative. Sequencing input: PBMCs. The V gene is TRBV28, the J gene TRBJ2-7; 8 bases align to TRBD2. The CDR3 coding sequence is TGTGCCAGCAGTTCCCGGGGGGGAAATCCCTACGAGCAGTACTTC. Its translation: CASSSRGGNPYEQYF.